This is a list of T cell receptor beta chains from one sample in a study of T cells in Graves' hyperthyroidism and ophthalmopathy. TCRdb called the multiplex PCR reads again in MiXCR, with one record for every CDR3 protein. The top ten hold about 18% of the sample, which has a few hundred thousand distinct CDR3 sequences, about 14% seen once. Source material: blood. The receptor source for this set is a woman in her twenties or thirties with Graves' ophthalmopathy. Both conserved end residues are part of each CDR3. Each record gives: J gene, D gene, V gene, clone size, CDR3 protein, CDR3 DNA. A D gene is named only where the DNA matches it firmly. Not all rows give a size; the values are once, few, many and, for expanded clones, a class.

j_call: TRBJ1-1; d_call: -; v_call: TRBV20-1; clone_size: many; cdr3_aa: CSASFRVLGEAFF; cdr3_nt: TGCAGTGCTAGTTTCCGCGTATTGGGTGAAGCTTTCTTT
j_call: TRBJ2-1; d_call: TRBD1; v_call: TRBV2; clone_size: -; cdr3_aa: CASSDVWGQLSYNEQFF; cdr3_nt: TGTGCCAGCAGTGACGTATGGGGACAGCTCTCCTACAATGAGCAGTTCTTC
j_call: TRBJ2-2; d_call: -; v_call: TRBV14; clone_size: -; cdr3_aa: CASSPTGSIAGELFF; cdr3_nt: TGTGCCAGCAGCCCAACAGGGTCCATTGCCGGGGAGCTGTTTTTT
j_call: TRBJ2-7; d_call: TRBD2; v_call: TRBV5-1; clone_size: few; cdr3_aa: CASSLAFGREPYEQYF; cdr3_nt: TGCGCCAGCAGCCTCGCCTTCGGGCGGGAGCCCTACGAGCAGTACTTC
j_call: TRBJ2-5; d_call: TRBD1; v_call: TRBV6-1; clone_size: many; cdr3_aa: CASSEYGTGAVGTQYF; cdr3_nt: TGTGCCAGCAGTGAATACGGGACAGGGGCGGTCGGGACCCAGTACTTC
j_call: TRBJ1-3; d_call: -; v_call: TRBV3-1; clone_size: many; cdr3_aa: CASSPRGSGNTIYF; cdr3_nt: TGTGCCAGCAGCCCTAGGGGCTCTGGAAACACCATATATTTT
j_call: TRBJ2-5; d_call: -; v_call: TRBV12-3/TRBV12-4; clone_size: many; cdr3_aa: CASSFTVQETQYF; cdr3_nt: TGTGCCAGCAGTTTTACAGTCCAAGAGACCCAGTACTTC
j_call: TRBJ2-7; d_call: -; v_call: TRBV25-1; clone_size: -; cdr3_aa: CASSLTGPHEQYF; cdr3_nt: TGTGCCAGCAGTTTAACAGGACCCCACGAGCAGTACTTC
j_call: TRBJ2-3; d_call: TRBD2; v_call: TRBV12-3/TRBV12-4; clone_size: few; cdr3_aa: CASSLIWVTSGGLRTDTQYF; cdr3_nt: TGTGCCAGCAGTTTGATCTGGGTAACTAGCGGGGGACTACGCACAGATACGCAGTATTTT
j_call: TRBJ2-1; d_call: -; v_call: TRBV9; clone_size: -; cdr3_aa: CASSVGAGAVNEQFF; cdr3_nt: TGTGCCAGCAGCGTAGGGGCAGGGGCGGTCAATGAGCAGTTCTTC
j_call: TRBJ2-5; d_call: TRBD2; v_call: TRBV25-1; clone_size: few; cdr3_aa: CASSWTSGGAEETQYF; cdr3_nt: TGTGCCAGCAGCTGGACTAGCGGGGGGGCCGAAGAGACCCAGTACTTC
j_call: TRBJ2-7; d_call: TRBD1; v_call: TRBV29-1; clone_size: many; cdr3_aa: CSGDRAYEQYF; cdr3_nt: TGCAGTGGGGACAGGGCCTACGAGCAGTACTTC
j_call: TRBJ2-3; d_call: TRBD1; v_call: TRBV5-1; clone_size: many; cdr3_aa: CASSSPGQGRSQYF; cdr3_nt: TGCGCCAGCAGCTCTCCGGGACAGGGGCGCTCTCAGTATTTT
j_call: TRBJ1-3; d_call: -; v_call: TRBV7-9; clone_size: -; cdr3_aa: CASSHPPDVSGNTIYF; cdr3_nt: TGTGCCAGCAGCCACCCCCCTGATGTCTCTGGAAACACCATATATTTT
j_call: TRBJ1-6; d_call: -; v_call: TRBV7-2; clone_size: many; cdr3_aa: CASSFSARDGRLIGSPLHF; cdr3_nt: TGTGCCAGCAGCTTCAGCGCCCGGGACGGTCGATTGATCGGTTCACCCCTCCACTTT
j_call: TRBJ1-2; d_call: -; v_call: TRBV3-1; clone_size: many; cdr3_aa: CASSQRTAPNYGYTF; cdr3_nt: TGTGCCAGCAGCCAACGGACGGCTCCTAACTATGGCTACACCTTC
j_call: TRBJ2-3; d_call: -; v_call: TRBV11-3; clone_size: -; cdr3_aa: CASSPLTPDTQYF; cdr3_nt: TGTGCCAGCTCTCCCCTGACCCCAGATACGCAGTATTTT
j_call: TRBJ2-1; d_call: TRBD1; v_call: TRBV12-3/TRBV12-4; clone_size: few; cdr3_aa: CASSRPQGAPRVNYNEQFF; cdr3_nt: TGTGCCAGCAGCCGACCACAGGGGGCGCCCCGGGTGAATTACAATGAGCAGTTCTTC
j_call: TRBJ2-7; d_call: -; v_call: TRBV30; clone_size: many; cdr3_aa: CAWTAGAYEQYF; cdr3_nt: TGTGCCTGGACAGCCGGTGCCTACGAGCAGTACTTC
j_call: TRBJ2-3; d_call: TRBD2; v_call: TRBV7-2; clone_size: -; cdr3_aa: CASSLVAGGADTQYF; cdr3_nt: TGTGCCAGCAGCTTAGTGGCGGGGGGGGCAGATACGCAGTATTTT
j_call: TRBJ2-1; d_call: TRBD2; v_call: TRBV11-2; clone_size: -; cdr3_aa: CASSPTGLALSSYNEQFF; cdr3_nt: TGTGCCAGCAGCCCGACGGGACTAGCGCTGAGCTCCTACAATGAGCAGTTCTTC
j_call: TRBJ2-3; d_call: TRBD1; v_call: TRBV19; clone_size: few; cdr3_aa: CASSIDRDSISSTDTQYF; cdr3_nt: TGTGCCAGTAGTATAGATAGGGACAGCATCTCTAGCACAGATACGCAGTATTTT
j_call: TRBJ2-5; d_call: -; v_call: TRBV5-5; clone_size: few; cdr3_aa: CASSLSLAQETHYF; cdr3_nt: TGTGCCAGCAGCTTATCGCTAGCTCAAGAGACCCATTACTTC
j_call: TRBJ2-5; d_call: TRBD1; v_call: TRBV27; clone_size: -; cdr3_aa: CASSFDRGRETQYF; cdr3_nt: TGTGCCAGCAGTTTTGACAGGGGAAGAGAGACCCAGTACTTC
j_call: TRBJ1-6; d_call: -; v_call: TRBV6-5; clone_size: few; cdr3_aa: CTSSYRQNNSPLHF; cdr3_nt: TGTACCAGCAGTTACCGTCAAAATAATTCACCCCTCCACTTT
j_call: TRBJ2-7; d_call: TRBD1; v_call: TRBV6-1; clone_size: many; cdr3_aa: CASSETGTGAYEQYF; cdr3_nt: TGTGCCAGCAGTGAAACCGGGACAGGGGCCTACGAGCAGTACTTC
j_call: TRBJ2-1; d_call: -; v_call: TRBV7-9; clone_size: -; cdr3_aa: CASSSDGYNEQFF; cdr3_nt: TGTGCCAGCAGCTCAGACGGTTACAATGAGCAGTTCTTC
j_call: TRBJ2-7; d_call: -; v_call: TRBV4-1; clone_size: -; cdr3_aa: CASSQESDLGIEQYF; cdr3_nt: TGCGCCAGCAGCCAAGAGTCGGACCTTGGGATCGAGCAGTACTTC
j_call: TRBJ1-5; d_call: -; v_call: TRBV27; clone_size: many; cdr3_aa: CASSFQGTSNQPQHF; cdr3_nt: TGTGCCAGCAGTTTCCAAGGTACCAGCAATCAGCCCCAGCATTTT
j_call: TRBJ1-2; d_call: TRBD1; v_call: TRBV2; clone_size: many; cdr3_aa: CASSTGQLDYGYTF; cdr3_nt: TGTGCCAGCAGCACGGGACAGTTAGACTATGGCTACACCTTC
j_call: TRBJ2-7; d_call: -; v_call: TRBV29-1; clone_size: -; cdr3_aa: CSVDFPGQSPYEQYF; cdr3_nt: TGCAGCGTTGATTTTCCTGGTCAGAGCCCCTACGAGCAGTACTTC
j_call: TRBJ2-7; d_call: TRBD2; v_call: TRBV20-1; clone_size: many; cdr3_aa: CSASEPLAGSYEQYF; cdr3_nt: TGCAGTGCTAGTGAGCCCCTAGCGGGGAGCTACGAGCAGTACTTC
j_call: TRBJ1-2; d_call: TRBD1; v_call: TRBV7-2; clone_size: -; cdr3_aa: CASSLSRTGGEGYTF; cdr3_nt: TGTGCCAGCAGCTTATCGAGGACAGGGGGGGAAGGCTACACCTTC